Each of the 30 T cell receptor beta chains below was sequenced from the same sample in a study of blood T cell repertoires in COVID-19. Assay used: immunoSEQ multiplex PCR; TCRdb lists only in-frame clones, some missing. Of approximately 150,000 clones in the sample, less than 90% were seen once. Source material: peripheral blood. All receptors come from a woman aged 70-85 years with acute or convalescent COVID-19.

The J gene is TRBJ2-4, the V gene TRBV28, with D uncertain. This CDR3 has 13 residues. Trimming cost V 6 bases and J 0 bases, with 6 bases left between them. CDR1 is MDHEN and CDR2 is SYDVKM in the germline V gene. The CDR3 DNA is TGTGCCAGCAGACTTAGAGCCAAAAACATTCAGTACTTC. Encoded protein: CASRLRAKNIQYF.

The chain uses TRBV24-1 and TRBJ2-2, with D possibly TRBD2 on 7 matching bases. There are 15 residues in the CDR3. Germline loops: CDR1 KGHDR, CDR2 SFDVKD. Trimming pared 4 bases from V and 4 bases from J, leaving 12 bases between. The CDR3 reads CATSEPRGPTGELFF. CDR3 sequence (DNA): TGTGCCACCAGTGAACCGCGGGGGCCCACCGGGGAGCTGTTTTTT.

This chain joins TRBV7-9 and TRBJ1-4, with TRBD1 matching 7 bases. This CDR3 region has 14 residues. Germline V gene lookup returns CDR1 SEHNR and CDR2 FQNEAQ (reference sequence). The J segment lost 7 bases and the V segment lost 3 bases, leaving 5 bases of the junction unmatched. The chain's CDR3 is CASSFRQGGEKLFF. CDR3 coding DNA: TGTGCCAGCAGCTTCCGACAGGGCGGTGAAAAACTGTTTTTT.

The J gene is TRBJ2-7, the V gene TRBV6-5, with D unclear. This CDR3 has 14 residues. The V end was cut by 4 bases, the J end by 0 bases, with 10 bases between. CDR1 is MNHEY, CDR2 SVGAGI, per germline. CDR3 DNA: TGTGCCAGCAGTTCCCGTAGGAGCTCCTACGAGCAGTACTTC. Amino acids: CASSSRRSSYEQYF.

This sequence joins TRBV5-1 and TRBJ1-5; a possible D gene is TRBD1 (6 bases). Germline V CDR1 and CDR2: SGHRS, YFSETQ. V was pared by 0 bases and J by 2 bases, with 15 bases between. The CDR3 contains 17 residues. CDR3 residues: CASSLDLVAGGNQPQHF. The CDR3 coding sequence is TGCGCCAGCAGCTTGGATCTTGTGGCAGGGGGCAATCAGCCCCAGCATTTT.

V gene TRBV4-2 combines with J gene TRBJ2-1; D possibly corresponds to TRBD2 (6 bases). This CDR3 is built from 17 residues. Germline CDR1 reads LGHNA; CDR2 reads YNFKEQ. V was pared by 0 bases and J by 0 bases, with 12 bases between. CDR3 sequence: CASSQDVSSGSYNEQFF. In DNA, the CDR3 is TGTGCCAGCAGCCAAGATGTAAGTAGCGGCTCCTACAATGAGCAGTTCTTC.

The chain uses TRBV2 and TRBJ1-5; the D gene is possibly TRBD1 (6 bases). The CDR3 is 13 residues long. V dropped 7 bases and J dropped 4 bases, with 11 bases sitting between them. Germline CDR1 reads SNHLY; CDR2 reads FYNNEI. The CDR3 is CASNQGLNQPQHF. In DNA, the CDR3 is TGTGCCAGCAATCAGGGGCTAAATCAGCCCCAGCATTTT.

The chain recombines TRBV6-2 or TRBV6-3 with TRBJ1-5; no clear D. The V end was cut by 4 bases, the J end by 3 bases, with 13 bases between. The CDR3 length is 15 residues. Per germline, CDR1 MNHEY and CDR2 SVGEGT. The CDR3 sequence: CASSLEVWYNQPQHF. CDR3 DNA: TGTGCCAGCAGTTTGGAGGTATGGTACAATCAGCCCCAGCATTTT.

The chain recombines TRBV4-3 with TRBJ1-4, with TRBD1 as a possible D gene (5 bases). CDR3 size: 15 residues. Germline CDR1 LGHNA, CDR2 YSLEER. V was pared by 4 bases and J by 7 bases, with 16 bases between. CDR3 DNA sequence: TGCGCCAGCAGCCGATCCTGGGGGGTGGGTGAAAAACTGTTTTTT. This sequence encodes CASSRSWGVGEKLFF.

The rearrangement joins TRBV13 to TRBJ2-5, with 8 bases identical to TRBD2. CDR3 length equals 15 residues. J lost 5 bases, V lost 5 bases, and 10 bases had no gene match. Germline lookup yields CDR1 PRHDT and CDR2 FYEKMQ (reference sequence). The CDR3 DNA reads TGTGCCAGCAGCCAAGCGGCGGGGGGCCGGGAGACCCAGTACTTC. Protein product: CASSQAAGGRETQYF. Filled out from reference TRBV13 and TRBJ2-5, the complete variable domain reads AAGVIQSPRHLIKEKRETATLKCYPIPRHDTVYWYQQGPGQDPQFLISFYEKMQSDKGSIPDRFSAQQFSDYHSELNMSSLELGDSALYFCASSQAAGGRETQYFGPGTRLLVL.

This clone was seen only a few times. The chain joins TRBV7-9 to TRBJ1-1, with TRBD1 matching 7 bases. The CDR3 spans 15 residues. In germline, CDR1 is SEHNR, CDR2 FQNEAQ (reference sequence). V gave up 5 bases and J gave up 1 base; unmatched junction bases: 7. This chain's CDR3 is CASSPYRGKNTEAFF. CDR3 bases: TGTGCCAGCAGCCCCTACAGGGGTAAGAACACTGAAGCTTTCTTT.

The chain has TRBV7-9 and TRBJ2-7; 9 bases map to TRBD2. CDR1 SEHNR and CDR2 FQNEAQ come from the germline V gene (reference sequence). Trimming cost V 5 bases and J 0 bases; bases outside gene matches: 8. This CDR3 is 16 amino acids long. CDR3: CASSRGASGASYEQYF. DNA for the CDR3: TGTGCCAGCAGCCGCGGGGCTAGCGGGGCCTCCTACGAGCAGTACTTC. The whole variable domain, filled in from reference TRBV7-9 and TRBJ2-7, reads DTGVSQNPRHKITKRGQNVTFRCDPISEHNRLYWYRQTLGQGPEFLTYFQNEAQLEKSRLLSDRFSAERPKGSFSTLEIQRTEQGDSAMYLCASSRGASGASYEQYFGPGTRLTVT.

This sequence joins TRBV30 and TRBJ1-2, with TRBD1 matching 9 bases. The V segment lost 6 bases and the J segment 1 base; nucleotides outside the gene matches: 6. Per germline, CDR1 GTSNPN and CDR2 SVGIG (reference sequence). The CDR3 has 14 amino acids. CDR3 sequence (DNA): TGTGCCTGTACTACAGGGGGCAATAACTATGGCTACACCTTC. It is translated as CACTTGGNNYGYTF.

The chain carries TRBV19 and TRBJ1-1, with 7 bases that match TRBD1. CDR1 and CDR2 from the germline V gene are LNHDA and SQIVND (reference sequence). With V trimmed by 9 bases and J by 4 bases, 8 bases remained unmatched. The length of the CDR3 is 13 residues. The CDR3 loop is CASKGQSATEAFF. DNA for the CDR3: TGTGCCAGCAAGGGACAGTCGGCCACTGAAGCTTTCTTT.

CDR3 nucleotides: TGTGCCAGCAGTTTGGGCAGGTTAAAAACGGCAGAGACCCAGTACTTC. Translation: CASSLGRLKTAETQYF. The rearrangement joins TRBV27 to TRBJ2-5, with D hard to call. Trimming cost V 3 bases and J 4 bases, with 18 bases left between them. From germline, CDR1 is MNHEY and CDR2 SMNVEV (reference sequence). The CDR3 covers 16 residues.

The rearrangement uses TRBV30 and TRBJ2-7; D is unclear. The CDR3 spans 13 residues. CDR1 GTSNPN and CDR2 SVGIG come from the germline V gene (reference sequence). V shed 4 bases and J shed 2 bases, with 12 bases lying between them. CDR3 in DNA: TGTGCCTGGAACCTCGGCCGGGCCTACGAGCAGTACTTC. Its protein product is CAWNLGRAYEQYF.

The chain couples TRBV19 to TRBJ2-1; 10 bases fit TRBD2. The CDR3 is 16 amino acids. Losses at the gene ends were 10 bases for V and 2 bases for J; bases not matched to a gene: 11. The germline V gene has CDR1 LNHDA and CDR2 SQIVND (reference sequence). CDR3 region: CATLPTSGNTYNEQFF. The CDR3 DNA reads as TGTGCCACCCTACCAACTAGCGGGAATACCTACAATGAGCAGTTCTTC.

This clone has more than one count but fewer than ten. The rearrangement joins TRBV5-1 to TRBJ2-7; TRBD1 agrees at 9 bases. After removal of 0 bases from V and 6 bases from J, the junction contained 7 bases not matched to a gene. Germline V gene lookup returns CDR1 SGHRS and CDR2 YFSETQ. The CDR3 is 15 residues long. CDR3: CASSLGDRARGEQYF. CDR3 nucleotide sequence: TGCGCCAGCAGCTTGGGGGACAGGGCGCGGGGCGAGCAGTACTTC. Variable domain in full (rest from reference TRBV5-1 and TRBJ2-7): KAGVTQTPRYLIKTRGQQVTLSCSPISGHRSVSWYQQTPGQGLQFLFEYFSETQRNKGNFPGRFSGRQFSNSRSEMNVSTLELGDSALYLCASSLGDRARGEQYFGPGTRLTVT.

CDR3 nucleotide sequence: TGTGCCAGCAGCTTAGCAGACACGACTAACTATGGCTACACCTTC. This encodes CASSLADTTNYGYTF. The rearrangement uses TRBV7-2 and TRBJ1-2, with unresolved D. The germline V gene has CDR1 SGHTA and CDR2 FQGNSA. With 0 bases removed from V and 0 bases from J, the gap between germline ends came to 8 bases. The CDR3 covers 15 residues. Full variable domain (remainder filled in from reference TRBV7-2 and TRBJ1-2): GAGVSQSPSNKVTEKGKDVELRCDPISGHTALYWYRQSLGQGLEFLIYFQGNSAPDKSGLPSDRFSAERTGGSVSTLTIQRTQQEDSAVYLCASSLADTTNYGYTFGSGTRLTVV.

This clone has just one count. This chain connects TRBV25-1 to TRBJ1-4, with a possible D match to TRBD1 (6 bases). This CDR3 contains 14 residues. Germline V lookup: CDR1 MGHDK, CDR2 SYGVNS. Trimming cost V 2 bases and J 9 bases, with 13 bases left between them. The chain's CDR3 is CASSETGNRQKLFF. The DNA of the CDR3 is TGTGCCAGCAGTGAAACAGGGAATCGGCAAAAACTGTTTTTT.

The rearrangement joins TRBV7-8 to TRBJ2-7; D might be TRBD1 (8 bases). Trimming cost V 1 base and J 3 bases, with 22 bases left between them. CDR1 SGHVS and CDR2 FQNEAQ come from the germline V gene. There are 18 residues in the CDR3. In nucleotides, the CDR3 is TGTGCCAGCAGCTTAGGGGGGGGAACCGGGACAGGCGGCTACGAGCAGTACTTC. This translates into CASSLGGGTGTGGYEQYF.

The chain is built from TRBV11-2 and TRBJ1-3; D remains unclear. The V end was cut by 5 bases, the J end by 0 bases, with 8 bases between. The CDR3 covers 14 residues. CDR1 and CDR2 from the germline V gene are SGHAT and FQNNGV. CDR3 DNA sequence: TGTGCCAGCAGCCGACTGGGCTCTGGAAACACCATATATTTT. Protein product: CASSRLGSGNTIYF.

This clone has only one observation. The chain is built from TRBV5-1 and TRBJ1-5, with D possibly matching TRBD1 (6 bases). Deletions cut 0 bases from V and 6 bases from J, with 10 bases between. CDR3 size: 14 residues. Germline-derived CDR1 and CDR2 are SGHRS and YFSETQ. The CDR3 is CASSLVGGAQPQHF. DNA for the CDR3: TGCGCCAGCAGCTTGGTAGGGGGGGCTCAGCCCCAGCATTTT.

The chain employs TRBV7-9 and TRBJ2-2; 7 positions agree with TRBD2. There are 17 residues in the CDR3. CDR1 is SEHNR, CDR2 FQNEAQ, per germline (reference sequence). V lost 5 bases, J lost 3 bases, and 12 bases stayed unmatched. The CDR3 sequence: CASSPPGEGSDTGELFF. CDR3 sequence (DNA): TGTGCCAGCAGCCCCCCCGGGGAGGGCTCGGACACCGGGGAGCTGTTTTTT.

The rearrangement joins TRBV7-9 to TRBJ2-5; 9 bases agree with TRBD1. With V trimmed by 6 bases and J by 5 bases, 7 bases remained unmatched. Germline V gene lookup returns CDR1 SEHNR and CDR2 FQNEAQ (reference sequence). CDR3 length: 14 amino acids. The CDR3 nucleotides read TGTGCCAGCAGTCTCACAGGGGGCTATGAGACCCAGTACTTC. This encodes CASSLTGGYETQYF.

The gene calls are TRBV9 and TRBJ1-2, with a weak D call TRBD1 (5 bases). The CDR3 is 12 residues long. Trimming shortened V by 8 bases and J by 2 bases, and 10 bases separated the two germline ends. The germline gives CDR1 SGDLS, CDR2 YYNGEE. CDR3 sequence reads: CASWGVNYGYTF. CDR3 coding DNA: TGTGCCAGTTGGGGGGTCAACTATGGCTACACCTTC.

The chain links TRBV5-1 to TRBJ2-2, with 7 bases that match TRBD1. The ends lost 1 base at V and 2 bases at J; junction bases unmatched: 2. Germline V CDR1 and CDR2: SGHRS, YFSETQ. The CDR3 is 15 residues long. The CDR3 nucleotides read TGCGCCAGCAGCTTGCGACAGGGAAACACCGGGGAGCTGTTTTTT. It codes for CASSLRQGNTGELFF. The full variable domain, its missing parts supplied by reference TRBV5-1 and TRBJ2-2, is KAGVTQTPRYLIKTRGQQVTLSCSPISGHRSVSWYQQTPGQGLQFLFEYFSETQRNKGNFPGRFSGRQFSNSRSEMNVSTLELGDSALYLCASSLRQGNTGELFFGEGSRLTVL.

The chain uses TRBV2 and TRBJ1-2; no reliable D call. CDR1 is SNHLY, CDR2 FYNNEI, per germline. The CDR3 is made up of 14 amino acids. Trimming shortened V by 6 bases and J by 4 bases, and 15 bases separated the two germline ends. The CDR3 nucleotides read TGTGCCAGCAGCATTGTCCAAACCGGCTATGGCTACACCTTC. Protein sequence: CASSIVQTGYGYTF.

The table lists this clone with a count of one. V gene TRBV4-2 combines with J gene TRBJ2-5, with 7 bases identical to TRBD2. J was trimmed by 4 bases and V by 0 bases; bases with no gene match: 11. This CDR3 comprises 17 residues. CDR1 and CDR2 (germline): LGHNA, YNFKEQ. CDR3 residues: CASSQDNAGEGAETQYF. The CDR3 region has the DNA TGTGCCAGCAGCCAAGATAACGCGGGAGAGGGTGCAGAGACCCAGTACTTC.

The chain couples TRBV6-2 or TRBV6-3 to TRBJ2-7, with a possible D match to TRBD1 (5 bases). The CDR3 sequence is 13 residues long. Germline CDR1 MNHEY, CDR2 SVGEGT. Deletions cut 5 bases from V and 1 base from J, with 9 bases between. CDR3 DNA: TGTGCCAGCAGTAGACAGAATTCCTACGAGCAGTACTTC. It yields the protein CASSRQNSYEQYF.